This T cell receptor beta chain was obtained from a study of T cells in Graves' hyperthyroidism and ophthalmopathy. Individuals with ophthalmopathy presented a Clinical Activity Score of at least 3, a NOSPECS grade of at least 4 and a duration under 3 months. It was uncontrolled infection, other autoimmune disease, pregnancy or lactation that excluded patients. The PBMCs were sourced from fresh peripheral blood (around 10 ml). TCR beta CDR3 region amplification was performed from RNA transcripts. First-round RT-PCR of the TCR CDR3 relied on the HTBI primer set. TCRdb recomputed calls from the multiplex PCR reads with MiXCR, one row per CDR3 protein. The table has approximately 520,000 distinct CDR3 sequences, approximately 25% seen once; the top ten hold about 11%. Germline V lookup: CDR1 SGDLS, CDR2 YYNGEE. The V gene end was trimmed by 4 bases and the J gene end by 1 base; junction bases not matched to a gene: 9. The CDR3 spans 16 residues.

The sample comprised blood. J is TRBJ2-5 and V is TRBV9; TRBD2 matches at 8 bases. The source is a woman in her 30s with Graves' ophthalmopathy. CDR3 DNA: TGTGCCAGCAGCCCCGGGGGACGGGGGGGCCAAGAGACCCAGTACTTC. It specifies CASSPGGRGGQETQYF. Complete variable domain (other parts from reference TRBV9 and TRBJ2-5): DSGVTQTPKHLITATGQRVTLRCSPRSGDLSVYWYQQSLDQGLQFLIQYYNGEERAKGNILERFSAQQFPDLHSELNLSSLELGDSALYFCASSPGGRGGQETQYFGPGTRLLVL.